Included here is one TCR beta chain sequence, with context. The data are from a study of T cell responses to AZD1222 COVID-19 vaccine. The CDR3 is 12 residues long. Deletions cut 1 base from V and 12 bases from J, with 13 bases between. The germline CDR1 and CDR2 sequences are MDHEN and SYDVKM. Profiling relied on immunoSEQ multiplex PCR, and the TCRdb table lists in-frame clones only, not all of them. The sample lists around 80,000 clones; approximately 91% were seen once. This material consisted of peripheral blood, taken on day 0 of AZD1222 vaccination. V gene TRBV28 combines with J gene TRBJ2-7, with D maybe TRBD1 (5 bases). This clonotype was obtained from an adult in good health. The CDR3 nucleotides read TGTGCCAGCAGTTTATCCAGGGCCCAGGCGTACTTC. Protein: CASSLSRAQAYF.